The source of this TCR beta chain is a study of blood T cells in healthy people across ages. Study-level points and caveats: In long-lived donors, naive CD4+ cell counts and diversity exceeded those of aged donors. Diversity of TCR beta per million T cells declined in a roughly linear way with age.

The use of a sample-barcoded 5' primer and a J-beta primer mix characterized a second PCR of roughly 7 to 12 cycles. TCRdb reprocessed the 5' RACE reads with MiXCR, giving one entry per CDR3 protein. The sample has roughly 500,000 distinct CDR3 sequences, around 24% seen once. About this clonotype itself: Its antigen is not identified.

V shed 6 bases and J shed 6 bases, with 27 bases lying between them. The CDR3 is 16 residues long. Germline V lookup: CDR1 DFQATT, CDR2 SNEGSKA (reference sequence). This sample was shared with a second study, whose subject was T cells of mothers and their children. As that study records: The second PCR's M1S primer added sample barcodes and 2-4 random nucleotides. Mothers yielded over 9.5 million CDR3 reads, children some 2.8 million each.

The J gene is TRBJ2-7, the V gene TRBV20-1; unclear D gene. The receptor's source is a boy aged 5 to 17 in good health. Sequencing used blood. DNA for the CDR3: TGCAGTGCCGTCAAAAGGCCTAAGGACCTTAGCTTCGAGCAGTACTTC. Translating gives CSAVKRPKDLSFEQYF.